The 19 T cell receptor beta chains below all came from one sample that was sequenced in a study of response to subunit inactivated influenza vaccine. TCRdb re-called the RT-PCR reads with MiXCR, one entry per CDR3 protein. Among a few hundred thousand distinct CDR3 sequences, 12% were seen once, and the ten largest hold about 7.8%. Sequencing was performed on non-naive T cells sorted from PBMCs, taken around two weeks before vaccination. These receptors were collected from a man aged 50 to 59 who received an inactivated influenza vaccine.

The chain recombines TRBV7-2 with TRBJ1-5; 8 nucleotides agree with TRBD1. The CDR3 covers 17 residues. V trimming: 5 bases; J trimming: 1 base; junction bases outside the gene matches: 10. Germline CDR1 and CDR2: SGHTA and FQGNSA. This chain's CDR3 is CASSQPRDRRSNQPQHF. CDR3 bases: TGTGCCAGCAGCCAACCCCGGGACAGGAGAAGCAATCAGCCCCAGCATTTT.

This clonotype was found many times. The CDR3 DNA follows: TGTGCCAGCAGCTTAGCGGGAGGTGGCTACACCTTC. It encodes CASSLAGGGYTF. The chain combines TRBV7-9 with TRBJ1-2; D gene unclear. V was pared by 0 bases and J by 7 bases, with 6 bases between. CDR1 SEHNR and CDR2 FQNEAQ come from the germline V gene (reference sequence). This CDR3 region has 12 residues.

A few counts support this clonotype. The chain couples TRBV6-1 to TRBJ2-5; D is possibly TRBD1 (5 bases). This CDR3 spans 13 amino acids. V lost 6 bases to trimming and J lost 3 bases, with 11 bases between them. CDR1 and CDR2 from the germline V gene are MNHNS and SASEGT. DNA for the CDR3: TGTGCCAGCAGCCCGACAGTCGAAGAGACCCAGTACTTC. Translating it yields CASSPTVEETQYF.

At least ten counts were recorded for this clonotype. The chain recombines TRBV12-3 or TRBV12-4 with TRBJ2-5; D is ambiguous. CDR3 size: 13 residues. Trimming left V 5 bases short and J 0 bases short, with 7 bases between. The CDR3 nucleotides are TGTGCCAGCAGTCGACACGACCAAGAGACCCAGTACTTC. Protein product: CASSRHDQETQYF.

At least ten counts were recorded for this clonotype. The chain couples TRBV20-1 to TRBJ2-7, with a possible D match to TRBD1 (6 bases). CDR3 length: 14 residues. CDR1 and CDR2 (germline): DFQATT, SNEGSKA (reference sequence). Trimming removed 3 bases at V and 3 bases at J, with 15 bases between. The CDR3 reads CSARGAPGHYEQYF. CDR3 DNA sequence: TGCAGTGCTAGGGGGGCTCCCGGGCACTACGAGCAGTACTTC.

The chain joins TRBV3-1 to TRBJ2-1, with D hard to call. Germline-derived CDR1 and CDR2 are LGHDT and YNNKEL (reference sequence). This CDR3 region has 13 residues. V lost 4 bases, J lost 7 bases, and 11 bases lay in between. The DNA for the CDR3 is TGTGCCAGCAGCCGAGTTGGTGGTAATGAGCAGTTCTTC. Protein: CASSRVGGNEQFF.

The chain links TRBV5-4 to TRBJ1-2; tentatively, D is TRBD1 (5 bases). V lost 1 base, J lost 8 bases, and 9 bases lay in between. Per the germline V gene, CDR1 is SGHNT and CDR2 is YYREEE (reference sequence). This CDR3 is 12 amino acids long. DNA for the CDR3: TGTGCCAGCAGCTTGTATGGGGACGGCTACACCTTC. It is translated as CASSLYGDGYTF.

This chain joins TRBV7-7 and TRBJ2-1; 15 bases line up with TRBD2. The CDR3 covers 16 residues. J lost 8 bases, V lost 3 bases, and 5 bases had no gene match. Germline V gives CDR1 SSHAT, CDR2 FNYEAQ (reference sequence). The CDR3 nucleotides read TGTGCCAGCAGCTTTCCGGGACTAGCGGGAGGTTATGAGCAGTTCTTC. Amino acid sequence: CASSFPGLAGGYEQFF.

This chain joins TRBV5-1 and TRBJ1-2; TRBD1 agrees at 10 bases. From germline, CDR1 is SGHRS and CDR2 YFSETQ. CDR3 size: 14 residues. The J segment lost 8 bases and the V segment lost 9 bases, leaving 13 bases of the junction unmatched. The CDR3 reads CATTAGTGDFGYTF. DNA of the CDR3: TGCGCCACCACCGCCGGGACAGGGGATTTCGGCTACACCTTC.

This clonotype turned up a few times. This sequence joins TRBV6-2 or TRBV6-3 and TRBJ2-5; possible D gene TRBD2, 6 bases. Trimming took 2 bases from V and 2 from J, leaving 12 bases between them. This CDR3 spans 15 amino acids. Germline V gives CDR1 MNHEY, CDR2 SVGEGT. CDR3 in amino acids: CASSYGAGRQETQYF. CDR3 bases: TGTGCCAGCAGTTACGGTGCGGGACGACAAGAGACCCAGTACTTC.

The rearrangement uses TRBV28 and TRBJ2-7, with 7 bases that match TRBD1. The V gene end was trimmed by 4 bases and the J gene end by 2 bases; junction bases not matched to a gene: 8. The CDR3 has 15 residues. CDR1 is MDHEN and CDR2 is SYDVKM in the germline V gene. The CDR3 loop reads CASSYTRDRAYEQYF. CDR3 coding DNA: TGTGCCAGCAGTTATACCCGGGACAGAGCCTACGAGCAGTACTTC.

This clonotype has more than one count but fewer than ten. The chain has TRBV7-2 and TRBJ2-2; D assignment may be TRBD1 or TRBD2 (5 bases each). The CDR3 sequence is 13 residues long. Germline V lookup: CDR1 SGHTA, CDR2 FQGNSA. Trimming stripped 9 bases from V and 5 bases from J, with 13 bases between. The CDR3 region is CARPGPQTGELFF. The CDR3 bases are TGTGCCAGGCCGGGACCCCAAACCGGGGAGCTGTTTTTT.

This clonotype was detected ten times or more. The gene calls are TRBV18 and TRBJ1-5, with D unresolved. The germline gives CDR1 KGHSH, CDR2 LQKENI. The CDR3 consists of 14 residues. The ends were cut back, 2 bases at V and 0 bases at J, with 5 bases in the middle. The CDR3 sequence is CASSPVYSNQPQHF. The CDR3 DNA sequence: TGTGCCAGCTCACCAGTATATAGCAATCAGCCCCAGCATTTT. The entire variable domain, with the rest obtained from reference TRBV18 and TRBJ1-5, is as follows: NAGVMQNPRHLVRRRGQEARLRCSPMKGHSHVYWYRQLPEEGLKFMVYLQKENIIDESGMPKERFSAEFPKEGPSILRIQQVVRGDSAAYFCASSPVYSNQPQHFGDGTRLSIL.

This chain links TRBV5-1 with TRBJ2-5, with 8 bases that match TRBD1. The germline gives CDR1 SGHRS, CDR2 YFSETQ. V was clipped by 4 bases and J by 5 bases; unmatched bases: 10. The CDR3 spans 15 residues. CDR3 nucleotides: TGCGCCAGCAGCCCGGGGACAGGCGGGGAGGAGACCCAGTACTTC. This translates into CASSPGTGGEETQYF.

The rearrangement links TRBV20-1 to TRBJ2-5, with D possibly matching TRBD1 (6 bases). The CDR3 loop spans 12 amino acids. Germline lookup yields CDR1 DFQATT and CDR2 SNEGSKA (reference sequence). The ends were cut back, 4 bases at V and 7 bases at J, with 13 bases in the middle. This CDR3 reads CSANRQAGTQYF. The CDR3 DNA follows: TGCAGTGCTAACAGACAGGCGGGGACCCAGTACTTC.

This clonotype has ten or more counts. The chain recombines TRBV10-3 with TRBJ2-3, with a possible D match to TRBD1 (6 bases). V lost 4 bases to trimming and J lost 2 bases, with 13 bases between them. CDR1 is ENHRY, CDR2 SYGVKD, per germline. The CDR3 has 15 amino acids. CDR3 DNA sequence: TGTGCCATCAGTGGCCGGGACACTCTCACAGATACGCAGTATTTT. Its translation: CAISGRDTLTDTQYF.

This clonotype was counted ten times or more. The chain is built from TRBV14 and TRBJ2-2, with unresolved D. The germline V and J ends were trimmed by 6 bases and 0 bases, with 14 bases remaining between them. The germline gives CDR1 SGHDN, CDR2 FVKESK. The CDR3 covers 16 residues. The CDR3 is CASRRGTVSNTGELFF. CDR3 nucleotide sequence: TGTGCCAGCAGACGCGGAACAGTCTCGAACACCGGGGAGCTGTTTTTT.

This chain links TRBV5-1 with TRBJ2-1; the D gene is possibly TRBD1 (5 bases). Trimming shortened V by 1 base and J by 6 bases, and 14 bases separated the two germline ends. CDR3 size: 15 residues. Looked up from germline, CDR1 is SGHRS and CDR2 is YFSETQ. In DNA, the CDR3 is TGCGCCAGCAGCTTGCAGGGAATAGGTGTCAATGAGCAGTTCTTC. Encoded protein: CASSLQGIGVNEQFF.

The chain couples TRBV20-1 to TRBJ2-1; D ambiguous. Germline V CDR1 and CDR2: DFQATT, SNEGSKA (reference sequence). V lost 2 bases to trimming and J lost 7 bases, with 12 bases between them. The CDR3 consists of 13 residues. The CDR3 region is CSARFETPNEQFF. The CDR3 DNA reads TGCAGTGCTAGATTCGAGACTCCAAATGAGCAGTTCTTC.